The T cell receptor beta chain described here comes from a study of T cells in Graves' hyperthyroidism and ophthalmopathy. TCR beta CDR3 regions were amplified from RNA transcripts. Carried out on the TCR CDR3, a first-round RT-PCR used the HTBI primer set. TCRdb analysed the multiplex PCR reads with MiXCR anew, one entry per CDR3 protein. This sample yields 530,000 or so distinct CDR3 sequences, of which 15% to 20% are seen a single time; approximately 15% belongs to the top ten. V was trimmed by 2 bases and J by 7 bases, leaving 5 bases between them. This CDR3 comprises 12 residues. Germline CDR1 reads MNHEY; CDR2 reads SVGAGI.

The rearrangement uses TRBV6-5 and TRBJ2-2; the D gene could be TRBD1 or TRBD2 (5 bases each). The receptor comes from a woman aged 18-29 years with Graves' ophthalmopathy. The sample consisted of blood. CDR3 in amino acids: CASSYGGGELFF. The CDR3 DNA is TGTGCCAGCAGTTACGGGGGCGGGGAGCTGTTTTTT.